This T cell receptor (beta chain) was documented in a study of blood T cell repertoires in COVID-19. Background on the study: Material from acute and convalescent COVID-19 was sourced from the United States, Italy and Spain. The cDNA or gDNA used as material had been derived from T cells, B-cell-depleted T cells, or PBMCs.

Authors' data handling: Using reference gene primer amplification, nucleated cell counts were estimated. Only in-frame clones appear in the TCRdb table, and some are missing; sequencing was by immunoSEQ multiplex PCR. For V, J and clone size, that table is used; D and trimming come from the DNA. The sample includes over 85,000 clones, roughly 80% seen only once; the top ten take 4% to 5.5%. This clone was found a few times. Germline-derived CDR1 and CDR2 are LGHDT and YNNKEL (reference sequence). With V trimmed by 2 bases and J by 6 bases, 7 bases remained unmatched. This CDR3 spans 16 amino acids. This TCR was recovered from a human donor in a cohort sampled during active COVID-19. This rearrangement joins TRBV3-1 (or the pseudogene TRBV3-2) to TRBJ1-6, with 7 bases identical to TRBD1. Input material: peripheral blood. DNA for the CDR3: TGTGCCAGCAGCCAAACAGGGGCCGCGCGTAATTCACCCCTCCACTTT. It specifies CASSQTGAARNSPLHF.